This TCR beta chain was identified in a study of T cells after yellow fever vaccination. Study-wide results and limits: One caveat is that FACS-sorted repertoires could contain abundant clonotypes contaminating from the bulk population.

The CDR3 length is 13 residues. V was pared by 6 bases and J by 4 bases, with 10 bases between. Germline CDR1 is SGHRS and CDR2 is YFSETQ. This clonotype was detected a few times. Its matching antigen is unknown. Making TCR cDNA involved 5'RACE template switching, which added UMIs and a universal primer site. TCRdb reprocessed the 5' RACE reads with MiXCR, giving one entry per CDR3 protein. The sample includes 200,000 to 300,000 distinct CDR3 sequences, roughly 13% of them seen just once. The clonotype was recovered from a man aged 30-40 years who received the YFV17D yellow fever vaccine. The sequencing here drew on CD4+ T cells sorted from PBMCs, taken 45 days after the yellow fever booster vaccination. This chain joins TRBV5-1 and TRBJ2-2, with a possible D match to TRBD2 (6 bases). The CDR3 sequence is CASTEGATGELFF. The CDR3 DNA reads as TGCGCCAGCACGGAGGGTGCCACCGGGGAGCTGTTTTTT.